The 20 T cell receptor beta chains below all came from one sample that was sequenced in a study of T cell responses to AZD1222 COVID-19 vaccine. Clones were sequenced by immunoSEQ multiplex PCR, and TCRdb holds only the in-frame ones, with some missing. The table records 65,000 to 70,000 clones, roughly four fifths of them present only once. This sample comprised peripheral blood, obtained on day 0 of AZD1222 vaccination. The receptor set was obtained from an adult in good health.

V is TRBV7-3 and J is TRBJ1-1; D is ambiguous. The V gene lost 4 bases and the J gene lost 3 bases, with 9 bases spanning the gap. CDR1 is SGHTA and CDR2 is FQGTGA in the germline V gene. The CDR3 runs to 13 residues. The CDR3 DNA follows: TGTGCCAGCAGCTCCGGACGGGACACTGAAGCTTTCTTT. Translated, it gives CASSSGRDTEAFF.

This chain links TRBV10-3 with TRBJ2-7; D ambiguous. V was trimmed by 10 bases and J by 0 bases, leaving 16 bases between them. This CDR3 region has 14 residues. Germline V CDR1 and CDR2: ENHRY, SYGVKD. In DNA form, the CDR3 reads TGTGCCACAAAAGGCCGGCAGAGCTCCTACGAGCAGTACTTC. This encodes CATKGRQSSYEQYF.

This clone was seen just once. J is TRBJ1-1 and V is TRBV13; D gene uncertain. Trimming removed 5 bases from V and 4 bases from J, with 8 bases in between. The CDR3 totals 12 residues. Germline values: CDR1 PRHDT, CDR2 FYEKMQ (reference sequence). CDR3 DNA sequence: TGTGCCAGCAGCCGTCACGGCACTGAAGCTTTCTTT. It yields the protein CASSRHGTEAFF.

This chain joins TRBV20-1 and TRBJ1-6; D is unclear. CDR3 length equals 17 residues. The germline CDR1 and CDR2 sequences are DFQATT and SNEGSKA (reference sequence). The germline V and J ends were trimmed by 3 bases and 7 bases, with 22 bases remaining between them. CDR3 residues: CSASQLGFLDGNSPLHF. In nucleotides, the CDR3 is TGCAGTGCTAGTCAGTTAGGGTTCTTAGACGGCAATTCACCCCTCCACTTT.

The chain couples TRBV11-3 to TRBJ2-5, with D possibly being TRBD2 (5 bases). Germline V gene lookup returns CDR1 SGHNT and CDR2 YENEEA. V was pared by 0 bases and J by 4 bases, with 15 bases between. The CDR3 spans 16 residues. The CDR3 is CASSLDSRSGGETQYF. DNA for the CDR3: TGTGCCAGCAGCTTAGATAGTAGGTCTGGAGGAGAGACCCAGTACTTC.

The genes are TRBV3-1 (or the pseudogene TRBV3-2) and TRBJ1-6; D not resolved. The CDR3 is 15 residues long. The germline V gene encodes CDR1 LGHDT and CDR2 YNNKEL (reference sequence). Trimming removed 1 base from V and 8 bases from J, with 12 bases in between. CDR3 sequence (DNA): TGTGCCAGCAGCCAAGTGGGTTTTAAGGATTCACCCCTCCACTTT. It encodes CASSQVGFKDSPLHF.

The chain carries TRBV28 and TRBJ2-7, with D tentatively TRBD1 or TRBD2 (6 bases each). The CDR3 is 13 amino acids. Germline V CDR1 and CDR2: MDHEN, SYDVKM. Trimming stripped 8 bases from V and 3 bases from J, with 14 bases between. The CDR3 region has the DNA TGTGCCAGCGGACAGTGGGGGGACTACGAGCAGTACTTC. Its protein product is CASGQWGDYEQYF.

The V call is TRBV5-1, the J call TRBJ2-3; D is possibly TRBD1 or TRBD2 (5 bases each). CDR3 length: 15 amino acids. V shed 5 bases and J shed 6 bases, with 19 bases lying between them. The germline V gene has CDR1 SGHRS and CDR2 YFSETQ. CDR3 DNA: TGCGCCAGCAGAAAGTCCCGGGACGGGGCGGATACGCAGTATTTT. Its protein is CASRKSRDGADTQYF.

The genes are TRBV5-1 and TRBJ2-2; possible D gene TRBD2, 5 bases. CDR3 length: 11 residues. Germline V gives CDR1 SGHRS, CDR2 YFSETQ. V was cut by 2 bases and J by 10 bases, with 6 bases left in between. DNA for the CDR3: TGCGCCAGCAGCTTTCGGGAGGAGCTGTTTTTT. Amino acid sequence: CASSFREELFF.

V is TRBV24-1 and J is TRBJ1-2; D is unclear. The V and J ends lost 0 bases and 1 base respectively, with 17 bases between them. The germline CDR1 and CDR2 sequences are KGHDR and SFDVKD. The CDR3 is 18 amino acids. The CDR3 DNA reads as TGTGCCACCAGTGATTTGCTAACAGTTAGACGGCTTAACTATGGCTACACCTTC. It codes for CATSDLLTVRRLNYGYTF.

This chain connects TRBV9 to TRBJ2-5; D is ambiguous. The germline CDR1 and CDR2 sequences are SGDLS and YYNGEE. The CDR3 has 16 amino acids. V lost 0 bases and J 2 bases, leaving 14 bases between the germline ends. The CDR3 bases are TGTGCCAGCAGCGTAGATTCTGACACGGTTCAAGAGACCCAGTACTTC. Translating gives CASSVDSDTVQETQYF. Full variable domain (remainder filled in from reference TRBV9 and TRBJ2-5): DSGVTQTPKHLITATGQRVTLRCSPRSGDLSVYWYQQSLDQGLQFLIQYYNGEERAKGNILERFSAQQFPDLHSELNLSSLELGDSALYFCASSVDSDTVQETQYFGPGTRLLVL.

V usage is TRBV11-3 and J usage is TRBJ2-3; 7 nucleotides agree with TRBD2. The CDR3 has 14 residues. Germline CDR1 is SGHNT and CDR2 is YENEEA. Germline trimming cut 2 bases from V and 4 bases from J; bases unmatched to any gene: 3. CDR3 residues: CASSLSGVADTQYF. CDR3 sequence (DNA): TGTGCCAGCAGCTTAAGCGGGGTCGCAGATACGCAGTATTTT.

The V and J genes are TRBV6-9 and TRBJ2-5, with no clear D. Trimming pared 7 bases from V and 6 bases from J, leaving 15 bases between. This CDR3 contains 13 residues. From germline, CDR1 is MNHGY and CDR2 SVAAGI. The CDR3 coding sequence is TGTGCCAGCACAAGGGTTGTTGGTAAGACCCAGTACTTC. Its protein product is CASTRVVGKTQYF.

The rearrangement links TRBV29-1 to TRBJ1-2; D remains ambiguous. Looked up from germline, CDR1 is SQVTM and CDR2 is ANQGSEA. V lost 5 bases and J 3 bases, leaving 10 bases between the germline ends. CDR3 length: 12 residues. The DNA for the CDR3 is TGCAGCGTTCGGACGGGCCACTATGGCTACACCTTC. Protein: CSVRTGHYGYTF.

This rearrangement joins TRBV6-5 to TRBJ2-1; 11 nucleotides agree with TRBD2. The length of the CDR3 is 15 residues. Germline V gene sequence: CDR1 MNHEY, CDR2 SVGAGI. V dropped 6 bases and J dropped 7; count of bases not matched to a gene: 8. The CDR3 DNA reads TGTGCCAGCAGACCTAGCGGGGGGCTTTTAAATGAGCAGTTCTTC. It yields the protein CASRPSGGLLNEQFF.

This clone showed up just a few times. J is TRBJ1-5 and V is TRBV20-1; D remains unclear. V shed 3 bases and J shed 2 bases, with 8 bases lying between them. This CDR3 has 13 residues. Per the germline V gene, CDR1 is DFQATT and CDR2 is SNEGSKA (reference sequence). As DNA, the CDR3 is TGCAGTGCTAGTTCTAACCGCAATCAGCCCCAGCATTTT. It encodes CSASSNRNQPQHF.

The rearrangement joins TRBV11-2 to TRBJ2-1; 12 bases map to TRBD2. Losses at the gene ends were 8 bases for V and 5 bases for J; bases not matched to a gene: 4. Per the germline V gene, CDR1 is SGHAT and CDR2 is FQNNGV. The length of the CDR3 is 14 residues. CDR3 in amino acids: CASFGLAGNNEQFF. In DNA, the CDR3 is TGTGCCAGCTTCGGACTAGCGGGGAACAATGAGCAGTTCTTC.

The chain carries TRBV28 and TRBJ1-2, with unresolved D. The CDR3 length is 14 residues. CDR1 MDHEN and CDR2 SYDVKM come from the germline V gene. Trimming shortened V by 5 bases and J by 8 bases, and 18 bases separated the two germline ends. The CDR3 DNA sequence: TGTGCCAGCAGTCCCGGCGACCAATCTTCCGGCTACACCTTC. Amino acid sequence: CASSPGDQSSGYTF.

The gene calls are TRBV29-1 and TRBJ2-7; TRBD1 matches 10 bases. With 4 bases clipped from V and 3 bases from J, the junction kept 0 bases outside the gene matches. This CDR3 comprises 12 residues. Germline CDR1 and CDR2: SQVTM and ANQGSEA. CDR3 sequence reads: CSVGTGGYEQYF. CDR3 DNA: TGCAGCGTTGGGACAGGGGGCTACGAGCAGTACTTC.

The chain combines TRBV29-1 with TRBJ1-1; 11 nucleotides line up with TRBD1. Per germline, CDR1 SQVTM and CDR2 ANQGSEA. Unmatched junction bases numbered 5, after V lost 7 bases and J lost 1 base. CDR3 length: 14 residues. The DNA of the CDR3 is TGCAGCGGGACAGGGGGCAGGTCGAACACTGAAGCTTTCTTT. Translating it yields CSGTGGRSNTEAFF. The complete variable domain, with remaining parts taken from reference TRBV29-1 and TRBJ1-1, reads SAVISQKPSRDICQRGTSLTIQCQVDSQVTMMFWYRQQPGQSLTLIATANQGSEATYESGFVIDKFPISRPNLTFSTLTVSNMSPEDSSIYLCSGTGGRSNTEAFFGQGTRLTVV.